The next 20 T cell receptor beta chains were all read from a single sample in a study of blood T cell repertoires in COVID-19 (dated by TCRdb to 2019 to 2021). The library was produced with the immunoSEQ multiplex PCR assay. In TCRdb, the immuneACCESS table is reduced to in-frame sequences with V and J assigned. These tables do not hold every clone; where another copy was compared, an unresolved V gene accounts for under half, and the others remain unexplained. Here the sample has 150,000 or so clones; 70% to 90% occur a single time. The ten largest clones represent 4.5% to 7.5% of the sample. Sequencing input: PBMCs or T cells enriched from blood (not recorded which). The receptor set was obtained from a man in his forties who had recovered from COVID-19.

The rearrangement links TRBV18 to TRBJ1-3; no clear D. V was cut by 2 bases and J by 0 bases, with 11 bases left in between. In germline, CDR1 is KGHSH, CDR2 LQKENI. CDR3 length: 16 amino acids. This CDR3 reads CASSPTQALSGNTIYF. CDR3 in DNA: TGTGCCAGCTCACCAACCCAGGCCCTCTCTGGAAACACCATATATTTT.

This clone came up once. The chain carries TRBV6-1 and TRBJ2-3; D possibly corresponds to TRBD1 (5 bases). The CDR3 is 13 residues long. Germline V gene lookup returns CDR1 MNHNS and CDR2 SASEGT. Trimming took off 1 base at V and 7 bases at J, with 9 bases between the two ends. CDR3 DNA: TGTGCCAGCAGTGAAGGGCGACAGAATACGCAGTATTTT. It encodes CASSEGRQNTQYF.

The genes are TRBV11-2 and TRBJ1-2; no clear D. The length of the CDR3 is 14 residues. Between the trimmed V and J ends, which lost 1 base and 1 base, there was a span of 7 bases. The germline CDR1 and CDR2 sequences are SGHAT and FQNNGV. The CDR3 DNA is TGTGCCAGCAGCTTAGGGAACAGTAACTATGGCTACACCTTC. This codes for CASSLGNSNYGYTF.

This chain joins TRBV13 and TRBJ1-6, with 11 bases aligning to TRBD1. Germline V gene sequence: CDR1 PRHDT, CDR2 FYEKMQ (reference sequence). The CDR3 extends over 16 amino acids. After removal of 5 bases from V and 9 bases from J, the junction contained 9 bases not matched to a gene. The CDR3 sequence is CASSPRDRGLGSPLHF. As DNA, the CDR3 is TGTGCCAGCAGCCCCCGGGACAGGGGGTTGGGTTCACCCCTCCACTTT. Full variable domain (outside the CDR3, taken from reference TRBV13 and TRBJ1-6): AAGVIQSPRHLIKEKRETATLKCYPIPRHDTVYWYQQGPGQDPQFLISFYEKMQSDKGSIPDRFSAQQFSDYHSELNMSSLELGDSALYFCASSPRDRGLGSPLHFGNGTRLTVT.

V and J are TRBV29-1 and TRBJ1-1; 12 positions agree with TRBD1. This CDR3 is built from 16 residues. Germline V lookup: CDR1 SQVTM, CDR2 ANQGSEA. Trimming took 4 bases from V and 5 from J; bases not matched to a gene: 11. CDR3 sequence: CSVGGTGGNLGTEAFF. The CDR3 coding sequence is TGCAGCGTTGGGGGGACAGGGGGCAACTTGGGAACTGAAGCTTTCTTT.

CDR3 coding DNA: TGTGCCAGCAGCTTAGAGTCAGCGTTAACTGGACAGCTTGGCACAGATACGCAGTATTTT. Translated: CASSLESALTGQLGTDTQYF. This chain connects TRBV11-2 to TRBJ2-3, with D possibly TRBD1 on 6 matching bases. The CDR3 sequence is 20 residues long. V was trimmed by 0 bases and J by 1 base, leaving 23 bases between them. Germline CDR1 is SGHAT and CDR2 is FQNNGV.

This chain joins TRBV6-5 and TRBJ2-5; 8 nucleotides match TRBD1. V was pared by 2 bases and J by 4 bases, with 3 bases of the junction left unmatched. Germline CDR1 reads MNHEY; CDR2 reads SVGAGI. The CDR3 totals 14 residues. CDR3 bases: TGTGCCAGCAGTTACGGGGGGACAGGAGAGACCCAGTACTTC. It codes for CASSYGGTGETQYF.

The rearrangement uses TRBV24-1 and TRBJ2-3; 9 bases agree with TRBD2. CDR3 length equals 15 residues. The V and J ends lost 4 bases and 2 bases, in that order; junction bases with no gene match: 3. Germline V gene sequence: CDR1 KGHDR, CDR2 SFDVKD. The CDR3 nucleotides are TGTGCCACCAGTGACTTAGCGGGGGCCACAGATACGCAGTATTTT. As protein: CATSDLAGATDTQYF.

This chain connects TRBV7-6 to TRBJ1-3; D is ambiguous. The V gene's germline CDR1 is SGHVS and CDR2 FNYEAQ. The germline V and J ends were trimmed by 4 bases and 0 bases, with 7 bases remaining between them. The CDR3 is 14 residues long. CDR3 DNA: TGTGCCAGCAGCTCCCGGTACTCTGGAAACACCATATATTTT. Residues: CASSSRYSGNTIYF.

This chain uses TRBV24-1 with TRBJ2-3, with 8 bases that match TRBD2. The CDR3 consists of 14 residues. The V gene end was trimmed by 8 bases and the J gene end by 4 bases; junction bases not matched to a gene: 7. Germline loops: CDR1 KGHDR, CDR2 SFDVKD. The CDR3 coding sequence is TGTGCCACCAACGGGGGGGGCCGGGCAGATACGCAGTATTTT. It codes for CATNGGGRADTQYF.

This clone has a handful of counts. This chain joins TRBV5-1 and TRBJ1-3; 7 bases are a match to TRBD1. V dropped 0 bases and J dropped 0; count of bases not matched to a gene: 6. The CDR3 is made up of 17 amino acids. Germline V CDR1 and CDR2: SGHRS, YFSETQ. As DNA, the CDR3 is TGCGCCAGCAGCTTGGCCCCAAGGGGGCTCTCTGGAAACACCATATATTTT. Translated: CASSLAPRGLSGNTIYF.

The genes are TRBV19 and TRBJ1-4; D might be TRBD1 (5 bases). CDR1 is LNHDA, CDR2 SQIVND, per germline (reference sequence). The CDR3 sequence is 13 residues long. V lost 8 bases and J 8 bases, leaving 15 bases between the germline ends. CDR3 sequence: CASSTQGSEKLFF. DNA of the CDR3: TGTGCCAGTTCGACTCAGGGCAGCGAAAAACTGTTTTTT.

The rearrangement links TRBV19 to TRBJ2-3; a weak D match, TRBD2 (6 bases). The CDR3 sequence is 13 residues long. The germline CDR1 and CDR2 sequences are LNHDA and SQIVND (reference sequence). V gave up 5 bases and J gave up 4 bases, with 10 bases separating them. The CDR3 loop reads CASSVGGADTQYF. The CDR3 bases are TGTGCCAGTAGTGTGGGGGGTGCAGATACGCAGTATTTT.

This clone occurred a few times. The chain combines TRBV7-9 with TRBJ1-1; weak D call: TRBD1 (6 bases). V lost 3 bases, J lost 1 base, and 12 bases lay in between. The germline V gene has CDR1 SEHNR and CDR2 FQNEAQ (reference sequence). The CDR3 has 15 residues. The CDR3 protein is CASSFDTGWNTEAFF. As DNA, the CDR3 is TGTGCCAGCAGCTTTGATACAGGGTGGAACACTGAAGCTTTCTTT.

J is TRBJ1-4 and V is TRBV6-5; TRBD1 matches at 9 bases. The CDR3 totals 15 residues. Germline V gives CDR1 MNHEY, CDR2 SVGAGI. Trimming at V came to 6 bases and at J to 2 bases, leaving 4 bases not matched to a gene. The CDR3 DNA follows: TGTGCCAGCAGCAACAGGGGGCGTACTAATGAAAAACTGTTTTTT. As protein: CASSNRGRTNEKLFF.

The chain joins TRBV10-3 to TRBJ1-4, with a weak D call TRBD1 (6 bases). Germline CDR1 is ENHRY and CDR2 is SYGVKD. Trimming cost V 5 bases and J 8 bases, with 12 bases left between them. The CDR3 runs to 13 residues. CDR3 region: CAISPQGREKLFF. Written as DNA, the CDR3 is TGTGCCATCAGTCCACAGGGAAGAGAAAAACTGTTTTTT.

The CDR3 bases are TGTGCAAGTCGCCCGCGAGGGGCAGGGCGGGGATTCTACGAGCAGTACGTC. Translation gives CASRPRGAGRGFYEQYV. The chain is built from TRBV12-2 and TRBJ2-7; the table's D call, TRBD2, was not checked against the DNA. TRBV12-2 is recorded as a pseudogene. The CDR3 runs to 17 residues.

This clone was seen once. The chain's CDR3 is CASSQDRGQAGRNEKLFF. CDR3 bases: TGCGCCAGCAGCCAAGATCGGGGACAGGCCGGACGTAATGAAAAACTGTTTTTT. J is TRBJ1-4 and V is TRBV4-1, with 8 bases lining up with TRBD1. The V and J ends lost 0 bases and 4 bases, in that order; junction bases with no gene match: 10. The CDR3 runs 18 residues. CDR1 MGHRA and CDR2 YSYEKL come from the germline V gene.

The V and J genes are TRBV3-1 (or the pseudogene TRBV3-2) and TRBJ1-1; D not certain. The CDR3 is made up of 14 amino acids. Trimming stripped 1 base from V and 4 bases from J, with 10 bases between. Germline V gene data show CDR1 as LGHDT and CDR2 as YNNKEL (reference sequence). As DNA, the CDR3 is TGTGCCAGCAGCCAAGCACAGAAAGGCACTGAAGCTTTCTTT. Protein: CASSQAQKGTEAFF.

The chain couples TRBV7-3 to TRBJ2-3; no reliable D call. CDR1 SGHTA and CDR2 FQGTGA come from the germline V gene. Trimming stripped 2 bases from V and 6 bases from J, with 3 bases between. The CDR3 runs 11 residues. The chain's CDR3 is CASSLADTQYF. The DNA for the CDR3 is TGTGCCAGCAGCTTAGCGGATACGCAGTATTTT.